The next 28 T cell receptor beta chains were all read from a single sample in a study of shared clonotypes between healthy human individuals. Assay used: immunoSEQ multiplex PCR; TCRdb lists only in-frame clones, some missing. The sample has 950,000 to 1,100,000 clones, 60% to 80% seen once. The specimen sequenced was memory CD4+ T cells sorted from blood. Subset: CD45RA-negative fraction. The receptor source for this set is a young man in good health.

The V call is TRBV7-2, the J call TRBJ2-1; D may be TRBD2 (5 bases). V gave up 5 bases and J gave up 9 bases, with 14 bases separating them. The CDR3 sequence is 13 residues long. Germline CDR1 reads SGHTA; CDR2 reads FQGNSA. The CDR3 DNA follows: TGTGCCAGCAGCCCCCTTAGCGTCGGTGAGCAGTTCTTC. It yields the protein CASSPLSVGEQFF.

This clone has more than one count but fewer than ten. This chain's CDR3 is CASRGEEGNQPQHF. The CDR3 DNA sequence: TGTGCCAGCAGAGGGGAAGAGGGCAATCAGCCCCAGCATTTT. V and J are TRBV2 and TRBJ1-5, with D maybe TRBD1 (5 bases). Trimming pared 6 bases from V and 2 bases from J, leaving 11 bases between. There are 14 residues in the CDR3. Per the germline V gene, CDR1 is SNHLY and CDR2 is FYNNEI.

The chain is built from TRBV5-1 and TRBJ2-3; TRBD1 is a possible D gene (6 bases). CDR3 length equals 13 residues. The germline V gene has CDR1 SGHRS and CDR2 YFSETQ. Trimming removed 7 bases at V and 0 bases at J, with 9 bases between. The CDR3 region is CASRQESTDTQYF. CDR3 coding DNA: TGCGCCAGCCGACAGGAAAGCACAGATACGCAGTATTTT.

The CDR3 coding sequence is TGTGCCAGCACCAAAGAGACAGGGGGAAGCAATCAGCCCCAGCATTTT. Translated: CASTKETGGSNQPQHF. V gene TRBV7-8 combines with J gene TRBJ1-5, with 9 positions matching TRBD1. The CDR3 contains 16 residues. Germline V lookup: CDR1 SGHVS, CDR2 FQNEAQ. Trimming removed 7 bases from V and 1 base from J; junction bases left unmatched: 8.

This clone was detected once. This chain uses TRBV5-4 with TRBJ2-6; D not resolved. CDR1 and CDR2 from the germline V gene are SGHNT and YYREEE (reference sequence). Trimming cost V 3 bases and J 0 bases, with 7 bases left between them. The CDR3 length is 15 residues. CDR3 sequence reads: CASSYDPSGANVLTF. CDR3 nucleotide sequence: TGTGCCAGCAGCTATGACCCCTCTGGGGCCAACGTCCTGACTTTC.

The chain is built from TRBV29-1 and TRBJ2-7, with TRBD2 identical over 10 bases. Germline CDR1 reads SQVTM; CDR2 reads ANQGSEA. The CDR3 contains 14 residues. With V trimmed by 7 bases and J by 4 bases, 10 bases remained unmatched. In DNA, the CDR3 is TGCAGCGCCGAACTCGGACTAGCGGAGTACGAGCAGTACTTC. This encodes CSAELGLAEYEQYF.

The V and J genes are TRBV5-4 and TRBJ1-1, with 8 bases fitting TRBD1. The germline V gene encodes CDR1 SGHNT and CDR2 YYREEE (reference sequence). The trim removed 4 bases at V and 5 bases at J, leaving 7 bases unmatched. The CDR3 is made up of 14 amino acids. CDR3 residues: CASSPGQGRTEAFF. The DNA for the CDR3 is TGTGCCAGCAGCCCCGGACAGGGAAGGACTGAAGCTTTCTTT. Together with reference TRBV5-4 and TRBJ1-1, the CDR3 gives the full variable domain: ETGVTQSPTHLIKTRGQQVTLRCSSQSGHNTVSWYQQALGQGPQFIFQYYREEENGRGNFPPRFSGLQFPNYSSELNVNALELDDSALYLCASSPGQGRTEAFFGQGTRLTVV.

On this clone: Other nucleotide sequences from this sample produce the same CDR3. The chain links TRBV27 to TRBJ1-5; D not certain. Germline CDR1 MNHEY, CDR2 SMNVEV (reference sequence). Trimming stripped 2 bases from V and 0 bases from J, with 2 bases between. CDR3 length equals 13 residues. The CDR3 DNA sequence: TGTGCCAGCAGTTTACTTAGCAATCAGCCCCAGCATTTT. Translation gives CASSLLSNQPQHF.

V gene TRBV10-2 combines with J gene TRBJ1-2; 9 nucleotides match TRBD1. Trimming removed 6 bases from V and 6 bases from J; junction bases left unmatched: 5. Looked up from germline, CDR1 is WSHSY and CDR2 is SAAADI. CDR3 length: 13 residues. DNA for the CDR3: TGCGCCAGCAGGAGGGGACAGGGAGATGGCTACACCTTC. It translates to CASRRGQGDGYTF.

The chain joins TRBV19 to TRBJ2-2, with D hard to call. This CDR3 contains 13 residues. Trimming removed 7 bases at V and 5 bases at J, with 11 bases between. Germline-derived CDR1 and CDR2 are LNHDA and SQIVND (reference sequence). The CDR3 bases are TGTGCCAGTAATTCATGGGGAACCGGGGAGCTGTTTTTT. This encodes CASNSWGTGELFF.

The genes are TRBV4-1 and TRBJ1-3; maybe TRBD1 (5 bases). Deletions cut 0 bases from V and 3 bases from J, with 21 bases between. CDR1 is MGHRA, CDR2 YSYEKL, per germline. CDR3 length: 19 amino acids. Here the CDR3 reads CASSQDLGFRDSFGNTIYF. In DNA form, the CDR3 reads TGCGCCAGCAGCCAAGATCTTGGCTTCAGGGACTCATTTGGAAACACCATATATTTT.

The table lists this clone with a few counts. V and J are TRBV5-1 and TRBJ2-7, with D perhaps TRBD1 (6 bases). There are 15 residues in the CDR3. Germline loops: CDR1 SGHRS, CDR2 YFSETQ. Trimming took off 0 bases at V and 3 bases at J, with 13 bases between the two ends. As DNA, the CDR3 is TGCGCCAGCAGCTTGGGGGGACAAGCAGACTACGAGCAGTACTTC. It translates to CASSLGGQADYEQYF.

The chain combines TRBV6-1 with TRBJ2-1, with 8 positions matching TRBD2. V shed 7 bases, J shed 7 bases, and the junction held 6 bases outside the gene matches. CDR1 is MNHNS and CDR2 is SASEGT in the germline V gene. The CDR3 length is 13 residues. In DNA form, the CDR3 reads TGTGCCAGCATTCCCGGGGGGGGAAATGAGCAGTTCTTC. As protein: CASIPGGGNEQFF.

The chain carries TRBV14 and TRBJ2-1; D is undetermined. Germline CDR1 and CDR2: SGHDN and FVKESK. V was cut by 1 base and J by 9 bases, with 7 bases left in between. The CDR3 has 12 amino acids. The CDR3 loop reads CASSQAGSEQFF. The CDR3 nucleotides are TGTGCCAGCAGCCAAGCGGGTAGTGAGCAGTTCTTC. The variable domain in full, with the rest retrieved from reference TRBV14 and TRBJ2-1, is EAGVTQFPSHSVIEKGQTVTLRCDPISGHDNLYWYRRVMGKEIKFLLHFVKESKQDESGMPNNRFLAERTGGTYSTLKVQPAELEDSGVYFCASSQAGSEQFFGPGTRLTVL.

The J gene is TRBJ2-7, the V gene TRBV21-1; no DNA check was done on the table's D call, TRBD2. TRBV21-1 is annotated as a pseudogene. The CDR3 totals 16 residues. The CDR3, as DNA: TGTGCCAGCAGCAAAGATACCCAGCGGGAGTATTCCGAGCAGTACTTC. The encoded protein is CASSKDTQREYSEQYF.

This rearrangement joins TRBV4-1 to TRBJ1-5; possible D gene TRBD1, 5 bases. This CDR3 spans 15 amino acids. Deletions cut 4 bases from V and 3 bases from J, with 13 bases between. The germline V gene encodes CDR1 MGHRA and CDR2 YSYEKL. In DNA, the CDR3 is TGCGCCAGCAGCCTCCAACAGGACCACAATCAGCCCCAGCATTTT. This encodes CASSLQQDHNQPQHF.

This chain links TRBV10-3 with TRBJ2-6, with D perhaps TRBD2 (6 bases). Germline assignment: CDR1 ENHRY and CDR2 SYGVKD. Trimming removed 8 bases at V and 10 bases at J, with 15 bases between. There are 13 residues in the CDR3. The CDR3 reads CAIRGSIGNVLTF. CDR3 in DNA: TGTGCCATCCGGGGGTCAATAGGGAACGTCCTGACTTTC.

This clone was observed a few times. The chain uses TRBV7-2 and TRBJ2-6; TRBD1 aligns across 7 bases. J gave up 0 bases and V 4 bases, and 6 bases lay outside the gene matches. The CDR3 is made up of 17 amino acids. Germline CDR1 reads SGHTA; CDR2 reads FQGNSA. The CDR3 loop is CASSYRQGYSGANVLTF. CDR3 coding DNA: TGTGCCAGCAGCTACCGACAGGGTTACTCTGGGGCCAACGTCCTGACTTTC. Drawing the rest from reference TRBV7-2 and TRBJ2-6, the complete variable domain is GAGVSQSPSNKVTEKGKDVELRCDPISGHTALYWYRQSLGQGLEFLIYFQGNSAPDKSGLPSDRFSAERTGGSVSTLTIQRTQQEDSAVYLCASSYRQGYSGANVLTFGAGSRLTVL.

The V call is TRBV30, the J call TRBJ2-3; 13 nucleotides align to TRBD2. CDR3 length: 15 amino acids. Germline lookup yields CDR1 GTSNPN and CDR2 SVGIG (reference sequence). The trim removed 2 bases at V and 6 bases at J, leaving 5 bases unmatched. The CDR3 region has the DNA TGTGCCTGGAGTCCAGGACTAGCGGGAGTGGATACGCAGTATTTT. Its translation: CAWSPGLAGVDTQYF.

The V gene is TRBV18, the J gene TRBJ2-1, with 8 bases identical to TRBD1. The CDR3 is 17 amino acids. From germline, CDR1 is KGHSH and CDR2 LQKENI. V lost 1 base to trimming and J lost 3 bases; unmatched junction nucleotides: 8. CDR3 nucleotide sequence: TGTGCCAGCTCACCACTCGGCACCGGGACAGGCTACAATGAGCAGTTCTTC. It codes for CASSPLGTGTGYNEQFF.

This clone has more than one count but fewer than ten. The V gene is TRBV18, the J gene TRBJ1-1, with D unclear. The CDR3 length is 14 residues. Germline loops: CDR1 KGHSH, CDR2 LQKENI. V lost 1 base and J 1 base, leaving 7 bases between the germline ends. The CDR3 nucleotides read TGTGCCAGCTCACCACTAAATGGGAACACTGAAGCTTTCTTT. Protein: CASSPLNGNTEAFF.

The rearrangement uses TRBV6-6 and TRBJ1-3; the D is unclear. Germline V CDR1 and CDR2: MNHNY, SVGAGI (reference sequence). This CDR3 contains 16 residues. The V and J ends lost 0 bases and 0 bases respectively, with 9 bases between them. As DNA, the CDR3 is TGTGCCAGCAGTTACTCTGAGTCAGCCTCTGGAAACACCATATATTTT. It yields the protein CASSYSESASGNTIYF.

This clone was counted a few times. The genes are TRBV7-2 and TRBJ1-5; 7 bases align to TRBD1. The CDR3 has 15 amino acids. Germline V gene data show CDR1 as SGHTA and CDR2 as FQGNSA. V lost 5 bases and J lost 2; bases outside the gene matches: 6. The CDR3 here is CASSHDREGNQPQHF. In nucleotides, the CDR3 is TGTGCCAGCAGCCATGACAGGGAGGGCAATCAGCCCCAGCATTTT.

This chain's CDR3 is CASSKCTRQTNTSTGTSVHEQYF. The CDR3 DNA reads TGTGCCAGCAGCAAATGTACGAGGCAGACTAACACAAGCACCGGGACTAGCGTCCACGAGCAGTACTTC. The chain uses TRBV21-1 and TRBJ2-7; the table calls TRBD2, which could not be checked here. TRBV21-1 is a documented pseudogene. The length of the CDR3 is 23 residues.

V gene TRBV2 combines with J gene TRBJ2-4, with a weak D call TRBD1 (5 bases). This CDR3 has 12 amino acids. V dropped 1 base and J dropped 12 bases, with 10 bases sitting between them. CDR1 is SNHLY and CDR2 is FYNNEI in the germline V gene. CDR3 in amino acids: CASSEGTPHQYF. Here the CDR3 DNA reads TGTGCCAGCAGTGAAGGGACACCCCATCAGTACTTC.

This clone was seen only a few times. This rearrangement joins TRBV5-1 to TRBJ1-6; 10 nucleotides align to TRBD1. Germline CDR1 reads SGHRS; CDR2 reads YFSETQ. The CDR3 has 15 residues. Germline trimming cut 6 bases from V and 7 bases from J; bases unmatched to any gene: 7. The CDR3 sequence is CASKEGDRGNSPLHF. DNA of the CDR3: TGCGCCAGCAAGGAAGGGGACAGGGGAAATTCACCCCTCCACTTT.

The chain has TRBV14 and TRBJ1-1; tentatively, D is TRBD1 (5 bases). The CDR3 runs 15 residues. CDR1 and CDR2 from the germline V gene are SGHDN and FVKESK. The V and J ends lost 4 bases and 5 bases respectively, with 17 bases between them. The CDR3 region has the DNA TGTGCCAGCAGCCGCGGCGGGGGGGTCAAGACTGAAGCTTTCTTT. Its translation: CASSRGGGVKTEAFF.

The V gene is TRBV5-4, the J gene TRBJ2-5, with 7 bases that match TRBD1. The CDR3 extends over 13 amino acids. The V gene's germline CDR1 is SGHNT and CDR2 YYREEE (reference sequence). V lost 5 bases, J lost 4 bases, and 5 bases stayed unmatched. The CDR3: CASRSSGGETQYF. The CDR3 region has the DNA TGTGCCAGCAGGTCCTCAGGGGGAGAGACCCAGTACTTC.